The 9 T cell receptor beta chains below were found in one sample sequenced in a study of blood T cells in healthy people across ages. For the second PCR, which ran for 7 to 11 cycles, a sample-barcoded 5' primer and a J-beta primer mix were used. Using its own MiXCR run on the 5' RACE reads, TCRdb lists one record per CDR3 protein. Of 700,000 or so distinct CDR3 sequences listed, approximately 40% are singletons. Sequences were obtained from blood. All receptors derive from an older man in good health.

In its sample, this clonotype was seen once. A read error may account for a junction end that differs from germline. J is TRBJ2-3 and V is TRBV7-2; possibly TRBD1 or TRBD2 for D (6 bases each). The germline gives CDR1 SGHTA, CDR2 FQGNSA. The CDR3 consists of 16 residues. The CDR3 loop reads CAGSLVGGFSADTQYF. Written as DNA, the CDR3 is TGTGCCGGCAGCTTAGTAGGGGGGTTTAGTGCAGATACGCAGTATTTT.

V is TRBV7-3 and J is TRBJ2-1; TRBD2 aligns across 12 bases. CDR1 and CDR2 (germline): SGHTA, FQGTGA. The CDR3 runs 17 residues. V dropped 2 bases and J dropped 10; count of bases not matched to a gene: 12. CDR3 nucleotide sequence: TGTGCCAGCAGCTTAGGGCCTCTAGCGGGAGGGCCTTGGGAGCAGTTCTTC. Protein: CASSLGPLAGGPWEQFF.

This rearrangement joins TRBV21-1 to TRBJ1-1. TRBV21-1 is listed as a pseudogene. The CDR3 spans 13 residues. The CDR3 sequence is CASPRLGNTEAFF. CDR3 sequence (DNA): TGTGCCAGCCCCAGGTTGGGGAACACTGAAGCTTTCTTT.

This clonotype was seen a handful of times. The chain carries TRBV7-2 and TRBJ2-1; perhaps TRBD2 as D (6 bases). CDR3 length: 17 residues. Trimming shortened V by 5 bases and J by 3 bases, and 20 bases separated the two germline ends. Germline CDR1 is SGHTA and CDR2 is FQGNSA. CDR3: CASSAQAGILGYNEQFF. The CDR3 DNA reads as TGTGCCAGCAGCGCCCAGGCGGGAATCCTAGGCTACAATGAGCAGTTCTTC. Full variable domain (outside the CDR3, taken from reference TRBV7-2 and TRBJ2-1): GAGVSQSPSNKVTEKGKDVELRCDPISGHTALYWYRQSLGQGLEFLIYFQGNSAPDKSGLPSDRFSAERTGGSVSTLTIQRTQQEDSAVYLCASSAQAGILGYNEQFFGPGTRLTVL.

This chain joins TRBV5-6 and TRBJ2-5, with D unresolved. The CDR3 sequence is 13 residues long. CDR1 is SGHDT and CDR2 is YYEEEE in the germline V gene. The ends were cut back, 3 bases at V and 2 bases at J, with 8 bases in the middle. CDR3: CASSCTLQETQYF. The CDR3 coding sequence is TGTGCCAGCAGCTGCACCCTACAAGAGACCCAGTACTTC.

This clonotype has only a few counts. One junction end disagrees with the germline gene, perhaps due to a read error. The chain links TRBV4-3 to TRBJ2-7; D uncertain. The germline CDR1 and CDR2 sequences are LGHNA and YSLEER. The CDR3 length is 14 residues. CDR3 nucleotide sequence: TGTGCCAGCAGCCAAGATCTAGGATCCTACGAGCAGTACTTC. Translating it yields CASSQDLGSYEQYF.

This clonotype has a handful of counts. V is TRBV12-3 or TRBV12-4 and J is TRBJ1-2; perhaps TRBD1 as D (6 bases). V was clipped by 5 bases and J by 4 bases, with 8 bases between them. This CDR3 region has 12 residues. The chain's CDR3 is CASSQGLYGYTF. The CDR3, as DNA: TGTGCCAGCAGTCAGGGGCTCTATGGCTACACCTTC.

V and J are TRBV20-1 and TRBJ1-1; D uncertain. CDR1 is DFQATT and CDR2 is SNEGSKA in the germline V gene (reference sequence). V was cut by 3 bases and J by 5 bases, with 13 bases left in between. CDR3 length: 13 amino acids. CDR3 DNA sequence: TGCAGTGCTAGTGGCACGGTAGGGACTGAAGCTTTCTTT. Residues: CSASGTVGTEAFF.

The chain recombines TRBV30 with TRBJ1-4, with D unresolved. The CDR3 length is 12 residues. Germline CDR1 reads GTSNPN; CDR2 reads SVGIG (reference sequence). Trimming shortened V by 4 bases and J by 5 bases, and 8 bases separated the two germline ends. The CDR3 here is CAWTRENEKLFF. The CDR3 DNA is TGTGCCTGGACTCGGGAGAATGAAAAACTGTTTTTT.